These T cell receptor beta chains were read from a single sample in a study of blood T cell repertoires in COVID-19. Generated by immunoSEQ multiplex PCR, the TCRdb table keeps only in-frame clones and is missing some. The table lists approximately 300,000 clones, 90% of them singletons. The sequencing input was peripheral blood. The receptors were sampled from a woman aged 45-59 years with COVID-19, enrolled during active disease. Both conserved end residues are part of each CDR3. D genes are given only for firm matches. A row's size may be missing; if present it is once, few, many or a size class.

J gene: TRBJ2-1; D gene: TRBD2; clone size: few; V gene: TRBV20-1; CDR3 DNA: TGCAGTGCTAGTAGGGCTAGCGGGAGGGGTGAGCAGTTCTTC; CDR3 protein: CSASRASGRGEQFF
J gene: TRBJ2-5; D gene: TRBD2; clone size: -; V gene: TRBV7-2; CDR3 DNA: TGTGCCAGCAGCCCGAGGACTAGCGGGCGTCAAGAGACCCAGTACTTC; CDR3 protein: CASSPRTSGRQETQYF
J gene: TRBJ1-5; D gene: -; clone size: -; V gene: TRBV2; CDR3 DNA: TGTGCCAGCAGTGGTGCGGGGGGTTGGGATCAGCCCCAGCATTTT; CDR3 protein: CASSGAGGWDQPQHF
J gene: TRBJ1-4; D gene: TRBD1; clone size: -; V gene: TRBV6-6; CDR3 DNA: TGTGCCAGCAGTTCGATGAAAGACAGGGGTGAAAAACTGTTTTTT; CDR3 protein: CASSSMKDRGEKLFF
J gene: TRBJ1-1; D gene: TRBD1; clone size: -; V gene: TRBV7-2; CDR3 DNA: TGTGCCAGCAGCCTTCGACAGGGGGAGGGGAACACTGAAGCTTTCTTT; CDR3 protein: CASSLRQGEGNTEAFF
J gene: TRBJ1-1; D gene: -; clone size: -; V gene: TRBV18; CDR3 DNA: TGTGCCAGCTCACCAGACACCGACACTGAAGCTTTCTTT; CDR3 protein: CASSPDTDTEAFF
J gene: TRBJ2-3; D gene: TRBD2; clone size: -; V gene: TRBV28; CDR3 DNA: TGTGCCAGCAAGGGCCCAGCGGGAAAGCTAGATACGCAGTATTTT; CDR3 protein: CASKGPAGKLDTQYF
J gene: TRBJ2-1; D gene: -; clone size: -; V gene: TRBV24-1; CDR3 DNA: TGTGCCACCAGTGATTCTGGGGGACTCTACAATGAGCAGTTCTTC; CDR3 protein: CATSDSGGLYNEQFF
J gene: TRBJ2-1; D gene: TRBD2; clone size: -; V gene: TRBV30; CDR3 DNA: TGTGCCTGGAGTCCAGGGACTACGAACAACAATGAGCAGTTCTTC; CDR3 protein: CAWSPGTTNNNEQFF
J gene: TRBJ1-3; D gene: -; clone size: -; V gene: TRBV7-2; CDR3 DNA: TGTGCCAGCAGCCCCCTGCCCTACTCTGGAAACACCATATATTTT; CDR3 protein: CASSPLPYSGNTIYF
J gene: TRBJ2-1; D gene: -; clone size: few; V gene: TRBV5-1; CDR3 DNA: TGCGCCAGCAGCTTGGACTTTCCCTACAATGAGCAGTTCTTC; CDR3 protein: CASSLDFPYNEQFF
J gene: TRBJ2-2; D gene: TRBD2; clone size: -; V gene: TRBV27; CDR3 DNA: TGTGCCAGCAGTCGACATAGCGGGATCGGGCCGAACACCGGGGAGCTGTTTTTT; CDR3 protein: CASSRHSGIGPNTGELFF
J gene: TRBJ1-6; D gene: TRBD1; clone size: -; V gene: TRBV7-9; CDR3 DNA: TGTGCCAGCAGCTTCTGGACAGGCCAGGGTTCACCCCTCCACTTT; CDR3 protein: CASSFWTGQGSPLHF
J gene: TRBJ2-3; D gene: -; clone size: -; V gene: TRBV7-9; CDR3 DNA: TGTGCCAGCAGCCCATGGACGGGAAGTAGCACAGATACGCAGTATTTT; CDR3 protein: CASSPWTGSSTDTQYF
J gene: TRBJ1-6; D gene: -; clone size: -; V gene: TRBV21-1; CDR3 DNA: TGTGCCAGCAGCAATCGAATACAGGGCGGCCCTAATTCACCCCTCCACTTT; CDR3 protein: CASSNRIQGGPNSPLHF
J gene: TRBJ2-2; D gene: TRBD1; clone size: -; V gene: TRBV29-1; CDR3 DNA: TGCAGCGTCGGGGGACAGGCGACCGGGGAGCTGTTTTTT; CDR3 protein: CSVGGQATGELFF
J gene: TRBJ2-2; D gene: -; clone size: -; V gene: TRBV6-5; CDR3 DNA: TGTGCCAGCAGTCCCGACTGGAACACCGGGGAGCTGTTTTTT; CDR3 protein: CASSPDWNTGELFF
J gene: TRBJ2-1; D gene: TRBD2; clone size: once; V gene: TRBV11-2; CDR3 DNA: TGTGCCAGCAGCTCGGTAGACCGCGGGGGTTCCTACAATGAGCAGTTCTTC; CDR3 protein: CASSSVDRGGSYNEQFF
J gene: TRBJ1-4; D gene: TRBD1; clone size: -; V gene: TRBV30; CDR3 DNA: TGTGCCCAGGGACAGGGGGGTGAAAAACTGTTTTTT; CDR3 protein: CAQGQGGEKLFF
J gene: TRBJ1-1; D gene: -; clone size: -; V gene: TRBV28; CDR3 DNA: TGTGCCAGCAGTTTATACCCCCAAAACGGGGGTTTCTTT; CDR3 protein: CASSLYPQNGGFF
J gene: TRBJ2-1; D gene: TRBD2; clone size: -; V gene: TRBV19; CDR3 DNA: TGTGCCAGTAGTATGGGGACTAGCGGGACCTACAATGAGCAGTTCTTC; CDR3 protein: CASSMGTSGTYNEQFF
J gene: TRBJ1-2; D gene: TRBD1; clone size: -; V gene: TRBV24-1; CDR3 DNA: TGTGCCACCAGTGGGCTTAGTTCAGGGGGCAACTATGGCTACACCTTC; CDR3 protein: CATSGLSSGGNYGYTF
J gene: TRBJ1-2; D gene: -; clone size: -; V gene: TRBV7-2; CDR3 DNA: TGTGCCAGCAGCCCTAGTTCAGATAACTATGGCTACACCTTC; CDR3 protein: CASSPSSDNYGYTF
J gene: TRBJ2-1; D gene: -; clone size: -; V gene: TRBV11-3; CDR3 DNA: TGTGCCAGCAGCTTATATAGCGACTCCTACAATGAGCAGTTCTTC; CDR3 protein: CASSLYSDSYNEQFF
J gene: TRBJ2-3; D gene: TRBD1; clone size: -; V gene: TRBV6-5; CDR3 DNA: TGTGCCAGCAGGCTAATGGGACAGGGGAAAGATACGCAGTATTTT; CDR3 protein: CASRLMGQGKDTQYF
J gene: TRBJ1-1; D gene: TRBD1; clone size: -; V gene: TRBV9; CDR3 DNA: TGTGCCAGTAGACAGGGCTTAGGTGGCACTGAAGCTTTCTTT; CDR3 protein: CASRQGLGGTEAFF
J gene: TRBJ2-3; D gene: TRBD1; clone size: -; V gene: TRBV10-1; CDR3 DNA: TGCGCCAGCAGCCTCCGGGACAGGGCCACAGATACGCAGTATTTT; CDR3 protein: CASSLRDRATDTQYF
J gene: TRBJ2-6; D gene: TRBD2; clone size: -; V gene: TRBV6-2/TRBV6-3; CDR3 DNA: TGTGCCAGCAGTTATCTGTCGGGACTATTCTCTGGGGCCAACGTCCTGACTTTC; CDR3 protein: CASSYLSGLFSGANVLTF
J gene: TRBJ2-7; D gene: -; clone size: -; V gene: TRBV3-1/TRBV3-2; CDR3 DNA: TGTGCCAGCTCGAGAACCTACGAGCAGTACTTC; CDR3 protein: CASSRTYEQYF
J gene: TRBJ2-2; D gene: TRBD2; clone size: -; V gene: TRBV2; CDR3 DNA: TGTGCCAGCAGTGAAACCCTAGCGGGAGGGCCCGGGGAGCTGTTTTTT; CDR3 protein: CASSETLAGGPGELFF
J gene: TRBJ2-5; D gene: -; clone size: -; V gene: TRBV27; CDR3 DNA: TGTGCCAGCAGTTTCTGGTCCTCGTCGATTTCCGCGCGGACAAGACAAGAGACCCAGTACTTC; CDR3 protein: CASSFWSSSISARTRQETQYF
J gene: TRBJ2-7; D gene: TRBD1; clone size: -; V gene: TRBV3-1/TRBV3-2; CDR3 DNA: TGTGCCAGCAGCCAACGACCCCCGGGGACAGGGCTCGATAGAAACTACGAGCAGTACTTC; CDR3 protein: CASSQRPPGTGLDRNYEQYF
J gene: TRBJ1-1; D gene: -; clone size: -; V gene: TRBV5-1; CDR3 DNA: TGCGCCAGCAGCTTTGGGTCGGGTGGTACTGAAGCTTTCTTT; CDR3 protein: CASSFGSGGTEAFF
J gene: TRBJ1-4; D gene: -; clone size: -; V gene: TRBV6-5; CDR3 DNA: TGTGCCAGCTACAGGGCAACTAATGAAAAACTGTTTTTT; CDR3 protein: CASYRATNEKLFF
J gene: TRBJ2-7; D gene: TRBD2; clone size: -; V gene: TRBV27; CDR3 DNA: TGTGCCAGCAGCATCTGGGGGGGGGTGGGCTACGAGCAGTACTTC; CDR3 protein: CASSIWGGVGYEQYF
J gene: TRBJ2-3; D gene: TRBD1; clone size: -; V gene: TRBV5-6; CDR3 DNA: TGTGCCAGCAGCGCTAATCCGACCGGGACAGACTACACAGATACGCAGTATTTT; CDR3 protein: CASSANPTGTDYTDTQYF
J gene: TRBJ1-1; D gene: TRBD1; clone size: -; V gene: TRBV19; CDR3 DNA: TGTGCCAGTAGTCCAGGACAGGGGAAAATGAACACTGAAGCTTTCTTT; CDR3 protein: CASSPGQGKMNTEAFF
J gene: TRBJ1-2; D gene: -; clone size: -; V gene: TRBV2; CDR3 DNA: TGTGCCAGCAGTGCCATGGCAGGGGCAGGCTATGGCTACACCTTC; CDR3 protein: CASSAMAGAGYGYTF
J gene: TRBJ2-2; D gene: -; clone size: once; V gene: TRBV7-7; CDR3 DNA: TGTGCTAGCAGCTTCAGCGGGCGGAACACCGGGGAGCTGTTTTTT; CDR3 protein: CASSFSGRNTGELFF
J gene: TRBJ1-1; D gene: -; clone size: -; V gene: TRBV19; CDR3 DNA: TGTGCCAGTAGTATCTCCTCTGGAGGTTGGACTGAAGCTTTCTTT; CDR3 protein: CASSISSGGWTEAFF
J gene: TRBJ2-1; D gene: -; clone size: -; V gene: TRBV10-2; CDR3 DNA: TGCGCCAGCAGTGGTCCGACTAGACACAATGAGCAGTTCTTC; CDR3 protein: CASSGPTRHNEQFF
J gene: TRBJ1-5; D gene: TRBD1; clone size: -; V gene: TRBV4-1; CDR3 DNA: TGCGCCAGCAGCCAAGGTAGTCAGGGGGCGTCCAATCAGCCCCAGCATTTT; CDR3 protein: CASSQGSQGASNQPQHF
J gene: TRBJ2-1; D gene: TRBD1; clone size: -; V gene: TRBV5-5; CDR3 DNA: TGTGCCAGCAGCCCCGGGCGTCCGGGACAGGACTACAATGAGCAGTTCTTC; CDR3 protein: CASSPGRPGQDYNEQFF
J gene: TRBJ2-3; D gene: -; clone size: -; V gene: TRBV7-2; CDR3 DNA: TGTGCCAGCAGCTTAAGGGCGGGCAACCTTTTCACAGATACGCAGTATTTT; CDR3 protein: CASSLRAGNLFTDTQYF
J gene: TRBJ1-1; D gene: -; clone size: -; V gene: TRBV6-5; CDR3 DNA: TGTGCCAGCTCCGGGGGGGGGACGAGCACTGAAGCTTTCTTT; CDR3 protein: CASSGGGTSTEAFF
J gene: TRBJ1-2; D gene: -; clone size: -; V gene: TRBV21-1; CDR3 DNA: TGTGCCAGCACTCCAGGGGAGGGGAGAGCTAACTATGGCTACACCTTC; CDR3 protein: CASTPGEGRANYGYTF
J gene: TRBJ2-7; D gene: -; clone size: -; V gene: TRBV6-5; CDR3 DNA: TGTGCCAGCAGTTACGCGGAGGGGAATTTGGCCTACGAGCAGTACTTC; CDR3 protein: CASSYAEGNLAYEQYF
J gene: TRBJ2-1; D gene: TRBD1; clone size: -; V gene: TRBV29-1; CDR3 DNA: TGCAGCGTTGACGGGACAGAGTCCTACAATGAGCAGTTCTTC; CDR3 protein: CSVDGTESYNEQFF
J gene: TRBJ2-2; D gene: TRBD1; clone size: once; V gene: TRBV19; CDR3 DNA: TGTGCCAGTAGTATGGACAGGAGCCCCGACACCGGGGAGCTGTTTTTT; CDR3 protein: CASSMDRSPDTGELFF
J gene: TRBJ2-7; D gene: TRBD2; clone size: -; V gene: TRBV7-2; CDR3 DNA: TGTGCCAGCAGCTCCCCTAGCGGGCTCTCCTACGAGCAGTACTTC; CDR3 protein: CASSSPSGLSYEQYF
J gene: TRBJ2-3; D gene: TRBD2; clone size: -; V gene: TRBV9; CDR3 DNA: TGTGCCAGCAGCCTCGGACTAGCGGGAGATGGGGATACGCAGTATTTT; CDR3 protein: CASSLGLAGDGDTQYF
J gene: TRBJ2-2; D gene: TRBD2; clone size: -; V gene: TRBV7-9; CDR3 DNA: TGTGCCAGCAAAGGCAGACTAGCGGGAGTTACGAACACCGGGGAGCTGTTTTTT; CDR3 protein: CASKGRLAGVTNTGELFF
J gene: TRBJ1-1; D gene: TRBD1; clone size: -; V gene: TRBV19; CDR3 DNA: TGTGCCAGTAGTGGCCGGGACAGCTTTTTGATGAACACTGAAGCTTTCTTT; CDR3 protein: CASSGRDSFLMNTEAFF
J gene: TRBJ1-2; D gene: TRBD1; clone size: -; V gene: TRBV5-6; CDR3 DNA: TGTGCCAGCAGTCCGGACAGGGGCAACTATGGCTACACCTTC; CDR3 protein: CASSPDRGNYGYTF
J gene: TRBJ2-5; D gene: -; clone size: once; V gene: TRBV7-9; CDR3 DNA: TGTGCCAGCAGCTTAGCGTGGGCTATCGGGACCCAGTACTTC; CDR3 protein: CASSLAWAIGTQYF
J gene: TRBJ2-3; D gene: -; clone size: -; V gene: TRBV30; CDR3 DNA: TGTGCCTGGAGTATGGGGCAAGGTGACTCAGATACGCAGTATTTT; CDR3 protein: CAWSMGQGDSDTQYF
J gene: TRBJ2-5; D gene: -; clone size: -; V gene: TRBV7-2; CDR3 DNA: TGTGCCAGCAGCTTCCTCCCGGGGTACCAAGAGACCCAGTACTTC; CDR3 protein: CASSFLPGYQETQYF
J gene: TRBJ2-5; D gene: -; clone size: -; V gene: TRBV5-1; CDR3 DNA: TGCGCCAGCAGCTTGGGCGAGGAGACCCAGTACTTC; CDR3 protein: CASSLGEETQYF
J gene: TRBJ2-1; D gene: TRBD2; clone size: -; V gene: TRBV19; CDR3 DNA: TGTGCCAGTAGTATCAGCGGGGAGGGGTGGTACAATGAGCAGTTCTTC; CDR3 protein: CASSISGEGWYNEQFF
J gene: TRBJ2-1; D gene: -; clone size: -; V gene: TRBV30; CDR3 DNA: TGTGCCTGGGCCAAAACTTATGAGCAGTTCTTC; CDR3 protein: CAWAKTYEQFF